What follows are 30 T cell receptor beta chains derived from one specimen sequenced in a study of blood T cell repertoires in COVID-19 (dated by TCRdb to 2018 to 2021). The library was produced with the immunoSEQ multiplex PCR assay. TCRdb took this table from immuneACCESS and kept in-frame rearrangements with V and J called. Such tables lack part of the clones; where checked against another copy, unresolved V genes explain under half of the gap, and the rest is unexplained. The sample table shows 240,000 or so clones, and 88% are seen once. Of the sample, around 0.8% is held by the ten largest clones. Sequencing used peripheral blood. These TCRs come from a woman in her twenties or thirties with acute or convalescent COVID-19.

The CDR3 nucleotides are TGTGCCAGCAGCCAGGGTATAGAGGCAGCGCAAGAGACCCAGTACTTC. It codes for CASSQGIEAAQETQYF. V is TRBV3-1 (or the pseudogene TRBV3-2) and J is TRBJ2-5; no reliable D call. This CDR3 contains 16 residues. Between the trimmed V and J ends, which lost 3 bases and 2 bases, there was a span of 16 bases. Germline lookup yields CDR1 LGHDT and CDR2 YNNKEL (reference sequence).

V gene TRBV6-5 combines with J gene TRBJ1-5, with TRBD1 as a possible D gene (6 bases). CDR1 and CDR2 from the germline V gene are MNHEY and SVGAGI. V was pared by 6 bases and J by 6 bases, with 15 bases between. There are 14 residues in the CDR3. CDR3 nucleotides: TGTGCCAGCAGGCTTAACAGGGCGGCTCAGCCCCAGCATTTT. This sequence encodes CASRLNRAAQPQHF.

The V and J genes are TRBV6-1 and TRBJ2-1; 9 nucleotides line up with TRBD1. CDR1 MNHNS and CDR2 SASEGT come from the germline V gene. After removal of 4 bases from V and 3 bases from J, the junction contained 7 bases not matched to a gene. CDR3 size: 16 residues. CDR3 region: CASSGGTGIGYNEQFF. The CDR3 region has the DNA TGTGCCAGCAGTGGGGGGACAGGGATTGGCTACAATGAGCAGTTCTTC.

The chain has TRBV9 and TRBJ2-3, with D possibly being TRBD2 (6 bases). This CDR3 contains 17 residues. V was clipped by 6 bases and J by 2 bases, with 22 bases between them. Germline CDR1 and CDR2: SGDLS and YYNGEE. The CDR3 DNA follows: TGTGCCAGCACCCTCGGGTTTGGGGGGAGGCCCACAGATACGCAGTATTTT. The encoded protein is CASTLGFGGRPTDTQYF.

The rearrangement uses TRBV29-1 and TRBJ2-7; 10 positions match TRBD2. The V and J ends lost 4 bases and 4 bases, in that order; junction bases with no gene match: 4. This CDR3 has 13 amino acids. Germline V CDR1 and CDR2: SQVTM, ANQGSEA. CDR3 nucleotide sequence: TGCAGCGTTGCCCAACTAGCGGGGTACGAGCAGTACTTC. This codes for CSVAQLAGYEQYF.

The chain combines TRBV5-1 with TRBJ2-3; the match to TRBD1 covers 10 bases. The germline CDR1 and CDR2 sequences are SGHRS and YFSETQ. The J segment lost 3 bases and the V segment lost 3 bases, leaving 4 bases of the junction unmatched. The CDR3 extends over 15 amino acids. The CDR3 bases are TGCGCCAGCAGCTGGAGGGACAGGGGAACAGATACGCAGTATTTT. Amino acids: CASSWRDRGTDTQYF.

The rearrangement joins TRBV6-6 to TRBJ1-5; TRBD1 matches 9 bases. The junction had 10 bases not matched to a gene; V was cut back by 5 bases and J by 2 bases. Germline V gene sequence: CDR1 MNHNY, CDR2 SVGAGI (reference sequence). The CDR3 runs 17 residues. The CDR3 DNA reads as TGTGCCAGCAGTCGCACGGGACAGGGAATAGGCAATCAGCCCCAGCATTTT. Residues: CASSRTGQGIGNQPQHF.

The chain carries TRBV14 and TRBJ2-1; TRBD2 aligns across 7 bases. The CDR3 loop spans 15 amino acids. Per the germline V gene, CDR1 is SGHDN and CDR2 is FVKESK. V lost 1 base and J lost 10; bases outside the gene matches: 10. The CDR3 spells CASSQVLAGREEQFF. CDR3 sequence (DNA): TGTGCCAGCAGCCAAGTTCTAGCCGGGCGGGAGGAGCAGTTCTTC.

The CDR3 coding sequence is TGTGCCAGCAGCTTGGAGTTAGTCTACGAGCAGTACTTC. It codes for CASSLELVYEQYF. The chain combines TRBV5-5 with TRBJ2-7; D is unresolved. Trimming took off 0 bases at V and 3 bases at J, with 7 bases between the two ends. The CDR3 has 13 residues. Germline V CDR1 and CDR2: SGHKS, YYEKEE (reference sequence).

The V and J genes are TRBV7-8 and TRBJ1-1; no reliable D call. V lost 1 base, J lost 5 bases, and 8 bases lay in between. In germline, CDR1 is SGHVS, CDR2 FQNEAQ. There are 13 residues in the CDR3. The CDR3 spells CASSLDRRTEAFF. The CDR3 coding sequence is TGTGCCAGCAGCTTAGACCGGAGGACTGAAGCTTTCTTT. The entire variable domain, with the rest obtained from reference TRBV7-8 and TRBJ1-1, is as follows: GAGVSQSPRYKVAKRGQDVALRCDPISGHVSLFWYQQALGQGPEFLTYFQNEAQLDKSGLPSDRFFAERPEGSVSTLKIQRTQQEDSAVYLCASSLDRRTEAFFGQGTRLTVV.

V and J are TRBV30 and TRBJ1-1; possibly TRBD1 for D (5 bases). V lost 0 bases to trimming and J lost 1 base, with 12 bases between them. The CDR3 consists of 15 residues. The germline gives CDR1 GTSNPN, CDR2 SVGIG (reference sequence). The CDR3 is CAWSVWGVENTEAFF. The DNA for the CDR3 is TGTGCCTGGAGTGTCTGGGGGGTGGAGAACACTGAAGCTTTCTTT.

The chain uses TRBV18 and TRBJ1-1, with a weak D call TRBD1 (6 bases). Trimming took off 4 bases at V and 2 bases at J, with 11 bases between the two ends. The CDR3 has 14 residues. Per germline, CDR1 KGHSH and CDR2 LQKENI. CDR3 nucleotides: TGTGCCAGCTCACGCGGACAGACAAACACTGAAGCTTTCTTT. Its protein is CASSRGQTNTEAFF.

The V call is TRBV27, the J call TRBJ2-3; D may be TRBD1 (7 bases). The V end lost 6 bases, the J end lost 4 bases, and 23 bases lay between the germline ends. CDR3 length equals 17 residues. Germline loops: CDR1 MNHEY, CDR2 SMNVEV (reference sequence). The CDR3 here is CASRRRQGLASPDTQYF. DNA for the CDR3: TGTGCCAGCAGACGAAGACAGGGACTGGCTTCCCCAGATACGCAGTATTTT.

The chain combines TRBV7-3 with TRBJ2-1; 7 positions match TRBD2. Trimming cost V 5 bases and J 3 bases; bases outside gene matches: 7. The CDR3 has 15 residues. The V gene's germline CDR1 is SGHTA and CDR2 FQGTGA. CDR3 sequence: CASSRTRGRYNEQFF. CDR3 nucleotides: TGTGCCAGCAGCAGGACTAGGGGACGCTACAATGAGCAGTTCTTC. The variable domain in full, with the rest retrieved from reference TRBV7-3 and TRBJ2-1, is GAGVSQTPSNKVTEKGKYVELRCDPISGHTALYWYRQSLGQGPEFLIYFQGTGAADDSGLPNDRFFAVRPEGSVSTLKIQRTERGDSAVYLCASSRTRGRYNEQFFGPGTRLTVL.

The chain combines TRBV2 with TRBJ1-5; no definite D call. This CDR3 has 15 residues. Germline assignment: CDR1 SNHLY and CDR2 FYNNEI. The V end lost 1 base, the J end lost 5 bases, and 12 bases lay between the germline ends. The CDR3 nucleotides are TGTGCCAGCAGTGAAGATGCAGGAATAGATCAGCCCCAGCATTTT. Translating it yields CASSEDAGIDQPQHF.

This clone appeared once. V and J are TRBV7-9 and TRBJ2-5; 12 bases align to TRBD2. Germline-derived CDR1 and CDR2 are SEHNR and FQNEAQ (reference sequence). The CDR3 has 18 amino acids. V was pared by 2 bases and J by 5 bases, with 12 bases of the junction left unmatched. The CDR3 sequence: CASSLTPLTSGSRETQYF. CDR3 DNA sequence: TGTGCCAGCAGCTTAACGCCCCTGACTAGCGGGAGTAGGGAGACCCAGTACTTC.

This chain links TRBV18 with TRBJ2-6; D might be TRBD2 (5 bases). Germline CDR1 KGHSH, CDR2 LQKENI. Between the trimmed V and J ends, which lost 6 bases and 0 bases, there was a span of 9 bases. The CDR3 is made up of 15 amino acids. The CDR3 sequence: CASSRAGSGANVLTF. CDR3 DNA sequence: TGTGCCAGCTCGCGGGCCGGCTCTGGGGCCAACGTCCTGACTTTC.

The chain is built from TRBV10-1 and TRBJ1-1, with a weak D call TRBD1 (6 bases). The germline V and J ends were trimmed by 3 bases and 0 bases, with 20 bases remaining between them. CDR3 length equals 18 residues. From germline, CDR1 is WNHNN and CDR2 SYGVQD (reference sequence). CDR3 nucleotide sequence: TGCGCCAGCAGTGAAAAAAGGGGTACGTCAGGGGTGAACACTGAAGCTTTCTTT. It codes for CASSEKRGTSGVNTEAFF.

This rearrangement joins TRBV7-9 to TRBJ2-2, with a possible D match to TRBD1 (5 bases). This CDR3 has 16 amino acids. Germline-derived CDR1 and CDR2 are SEHNR and FQNEAQ (reference sequence). V was shortened by 5 bases and J by 2 bases, with 15 bases between the two germline ends. The CDR3 DNA sequence: TGTGCCAGCAGCACTTGGGGCGTGAAAAACACCGGGGAGCTGTTTTTT. Protein sequence: CASSTWGVKNTGELFF.

The V gene is TRBV25-1, the J gene TRBJ2-7; D not certain. The CDR3 has 12 amino acids. V lost 6 bases and J 2 bases, leaving 8 bases between the germline ends. Germline CDR1 reads MGHDK; CDR2 reads SYGVNS. The CDR3 sequence is CASSTNTYEQYF. The CDR3 coding sequence is TGTGCCAGCAGCACAAATACCTACGAGCAGTACTTC.

This chain uses TRBV9 with TRBJ2-1; D possibly corresponds to TRBD2 (6 bases). The V gene lost 5 bases and the J gene lost 0 bases, with 15 bases spanning the gap. CDR3 length equals 16 residues. CDR1 SGDLS and CDR2 YYNGEE come from the germline V gene. As DNA, the CDR3 is TGTGCCAGCAGACCAGGAATCGGGAGCTCCTACAATGAGCAGTTCTTC. It translates to CASRPGIGSSYNEQFF.

The CDR3 bases are TGTGCCAGCAGCTGGACAGGGATTCAGCCCCAGCATTTT. Residues: CASSWTGIQPQHF. This chain uses TRBV7-2 with TRBJ1-5, with 8 bases fitting TRBD1. CDR3 length: 13 amino acids. J gave up 6 bases and V 4 bases, and 2 bases lay outside the gene matches. CDR1 is SGHTA and CDR2 is FQGNSA in the germline V gene.

The rearrangement joins TRBV6-5 to TRBJ2-5; possible D gene TRBD1, 7 bases. Looked up from germline, CDR1 is MNHEY and CDR2 is SVGAGI. This CDR3 is built from 14 residues. Trimming cost V 3 bases and J 5 bases, with 13 bases left between them. The CDR3: CASSYGRGVETQYF. CDR3 coding DNA: TGTGCCAGCAGTTATGGCAGGGGGGTGGAGACCCAGTACTTC.

V and J are TRBV18 and TRBJ2-3; 9 nucleotides align to TRBD2. Germline CDR1 reads KGHSH; CDR2 reads LQKENI. This CDR3 region has 16 residues. V was clipped by 3 bases and J by 5 bases; unmatched bases: 9. The CDR3 DNA is TGTGCCAGCTCACCGGGAGTAGCGGGAGTCGTAGATACGCAGTATTTT. Translated: CASSPGVAGVVDTQYF.

The chain uses TRBV12-3 or TRBV12-4 and TRBJ2-1; D is possibly TRBD2 (6 bases). The CDR3 is 13 residues long. The V gene lost 0 bases and the J gene lost 13 bases, with 13 bases spanning the gap. CDR3 amino acids: CASSLAEGSGQFF. CDR3 in DNA: TGTGCCAGCAGTTTAGCGGAGGGGTCAGGTCAGTTCTTC.

V is TRBV7-3 and J is TRBJ2-2, with TRBD1 identical over 12 bases. Per the germline V gene, CDR1 is SGHTA and CDR2 is FQGTGA. The CDR3 is 18 amino acids. J lost 0 bases, V lost 8 bases, and 10 bases had no gene match. Here the CDR3 DNA reads TGTGCCAGCCGCCCCTTGGGGGACAGGGGGCCGAACACCGGGGAGCTGTTTTTT. Residues: CASRPLGDRGPNTGELFF.

The chain couples TRBV5-1 to TRBJ2-1; 7 bases align to TRBD1. Trimming at V came to 2 bases and at J to 6 bases, leaving 5 bases not matched to a gene. The CDR3 consists of 14 residues. Per the germline V gene, CDR1 is SGHRS and CDR2 is YFSETQ. The CDR3, as DNA: TGCGCCAGCAGCTTTACCGGGGACAGCAATGAGCAGTTCTTC. It translates to CASSFTGDSNEQFF.

This clone was seen just once. Other nucleotide sequences in the sample specify the same CDR3. The chain carries TRBV25-1 and TRBJ2-5; D is undetermined. Germline V CDR1 and CDR2: MGHDK, SYGVNS. V was shortened by 4 bases and J by 4 bases, with 4 bases between the two germline ends. The CDR3 has 11 residues. This CDR3 is CASSALETQYF. The CDR3 region has the DNA TGTGCCAGCAGTGCCCTAGAGACCCAGTACTTC.

As DNA, the CDR3 is TGTGCCAGCAGCTTGGGACTAGCGGGGGCCGCGAACACCGGGGAGCTGTTTTTT. This gives the protein CASSLGLAGAANTGELFF. V usage is TRBV11-2 and J usage is TRBJ2-2; TRBD2 matches 14 bases. Germline trimming cut 3 bases from V and 0 bases from J; bases unmatched to any gene: 3. Germline V gene sequence: CDR1 SGHAT, CDR2 FQNNGV. The CDR3 is 18 residues long.

The chain is built from TRBV5-1 and TRBJ2-5; perhaps TRBD1 as D (5 bases). The CDR3 runs 13 residues. With 1 base removed from V and 6 bases from J, the gap between germline ends came to 10 bases. Germline V gives CDR1 SGHRS, CDR2 YFSETQ. CDR3 region: CASSLWGWKTQYF. In DNA form, the CDR3 reads TGCGCCAGCAGCTTGTGGGGCTGGAAGACCCAGTACTTC. The full variable domain, with the rest looked up from reference TRBV5-1 and TRBJ2-5, is KAGVTQTPRYLIKTRGQQVTLSCSPISGHRSVSWYQQTPGQGLQFLFEYFSETQRNKGNFPGRFSGRQFSNSRSEMNVSTLELGDSALYLCASSLWGWKTQYFGPGTRLLVL.